Here is one TCR beta chain with its context. Its cognate antigen is unknown. This sample was included in a study of T cell repertoires in cytomegalovirus infection. Study as a whole: HLA-B-restricted CMV epitopes that are well studied were used alongside recently identified HLA-C-restricted ones. TCR beta signatures that were public indicated CMV infection and matching HLA type.

TCRdb re-analysed the reads in MiXCR, keeping a single row per CDR3 protein. The data hold about 160,000 distinct CDR3 sequences, with less than 25% observed a single time. Notes on the study in general: HLA-C-restricted TCR beta clonotypes specific for CMV led the ex vivo response.

This TCR came from a human donor in good health (CMV status not recorded). Some clones in this sample may be carry-over from other donors' samples. Sequenced material: CD8+ T cells from cultured PBMCs, taken from culture after CMV antigen stimulation.

As DNA, the CDR3 is TGTGCCAGCAGCTTCGTTTCGTTTAATGAGCAGTTCTTC. Amino acids: CASSFVSFNEQFF. This chain uses TRBV7-6 with TRBJ2-1, with no clear D. Between the trimmed V and J ends, which lost 3 bases and 7 bases, there was a span of 10 bases. This CDR3 has 13 amino acids. Germline V gives CDR1 SGHVS, CDR2 FNYEAQ.